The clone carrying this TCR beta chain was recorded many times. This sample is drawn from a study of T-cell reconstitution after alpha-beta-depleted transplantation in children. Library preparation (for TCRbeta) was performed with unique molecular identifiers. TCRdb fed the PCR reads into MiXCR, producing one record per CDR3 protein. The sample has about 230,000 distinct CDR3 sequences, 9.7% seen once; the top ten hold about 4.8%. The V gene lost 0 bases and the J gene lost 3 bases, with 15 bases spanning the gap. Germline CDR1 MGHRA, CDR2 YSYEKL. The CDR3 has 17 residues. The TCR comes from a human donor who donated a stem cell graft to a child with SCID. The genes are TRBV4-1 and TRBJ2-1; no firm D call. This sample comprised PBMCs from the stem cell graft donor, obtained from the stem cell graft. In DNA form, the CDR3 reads TGCGCCAGCAGCCAAGATCGCGGCCGTCGGATCTACAATGAGCAGTTCTTC. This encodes CASSQDRGRRIYNEQFF.